A single sample gave rise to the 5 T cell receptor beta chains below, sequenced in a study of cytomegalovirus exposure and HLA in healthy donors. Both 60 Vbeta primers and 13 Jbeta primers went into the PCR. Repertoires were generated with immunoSEQ multiplex PCR, while TCRdb's copy carries only in-frame clones and drops some. This sample has approximately 150,000 clones, with roughly two thirds found just once. Sequencing was carried out using PBMCs. These receptors were obtained from a woman aged 18-29 years in good health and CMV-seropositive.

The chain links TRBV14 to TRBJ2-5, with 7 bases lining up with TRBD1. Germline V gene sequence: CDR1 SGHDN, CDR2 FVKESK. Trimming removed 4 bases from V and 2 bases from J; junction bases left unmatched: 10. This CDR3 has 16 residues. The CDR3 nucleotides read TGTGCCAGCAGCCTGAACAGGGGCGAGGGTCAAGAGACCCAGTACTTC. Its protein is CASSLNRGEGQETQYF.

The chain uses TRBV4-2 and TRBJ1-5; TRBD1 agrees at 10 bases. CDR1 is LGHNA and CDR2 is YNFKEQ in the germline V gene. This CDR3 has 16 amino acids. Losses at the gene ends were 1 base for V and 2 bases for J; bases not matched to a gene: 2. The CDR3 bases are TGTGCCAGCAGCCAAGGGACAGGGGGTGGCAATCAGCCCCAGCATTTT. It yields the protein CASSQGTGGGNQPQHF.

This clone was found a few times. The chain couples TRBV5-1 to TRBJ1-6; 7 bases fit TRBD1. CDR3 length equals 13 residues. The V gene's germline CDR1 is SGHRS and CDR2 YFSETQ. V shed 0 bases and J 10 bases; nucleotides not matched to a gene: 1. The CDR3 here is CASSLVGQSPLHF. The CDR3 DNA reads as TGCGCCAGCAGCTTGGTGGGACAGTCACCCCTCCACTTT.

CDR3 protein: CASSLALSGLPNYGYTF. The CDR3, as DNA: TGTGCCAGCAGCTTAGCCTTGAGCGGACTGCCTAACTATGGCTACACCTTC. The chain has TRBV7-9 and TRBJ1-2; D is unresolved. The germline V and J ends were trimmed by 0 bases and 0 bases, with 14 bases remaining between them. The CDR3 covers 17 residues. Germline CDR1 and CDR2: SEHNR and FQNEAQ (reference sequence).

This chain uses TRBV7-3 with TRBJ1-1, with TRBD1 as a possible D gene (5 bases). Germline CDR1 is SGHTA and CDR2 is FQGTGA. Trimming pared 3 bases from V and 1 base from J, leaving 12 bases between. The CDR3 is made up of 15 amino acids. CDR3 DNA sequence: TGTGCCAGCAGCTTTTCCCGGGGGAAGAACACTGAAGCTTTCTTT. It specifies CASSFSRGKNTEAFF.